One and the same sample provided the 14 T cell receptor beta chains below, sequenced in a study of T cell repertoires in cytomegalovirus infection. TCRdb called the reads again in MiXCR, with one record for every CDR3 protein. The sample gives under 250,000 distinct CDR3 sequences, approximately 13% of which show up once; under 2% is in the top ten. Sample: PBMCs. The receptors shown here come from a human donor in good health (CMV status not recorded). Some clones in this sample may be carry-over from other donors' samples.

This clonotype was detected many times. The rearrangement links TRBV6-6 to TRBJ2-5, with 7 bases matching TRBD1. Looked up from germline, CDR1 is MNHNY and CDR2 is SVGAGI (reference sequence). Germline trimming cut 7 bases from V and 5 bases from J; bases unmatched to any gene: 7. The CDR3 length is 13 residues. The CDR3 DNA reads TGTGCCAGCAACGACAGGGCCCGCGAGACCCAGTACTTC. It specifies CASNDRARETQYF.

This clonotype was observed many times. V and J are TRBV7-2 and TRBJ2-7; D is possibly TRBD2 (5 bases). V was shortened by 0 bases and J by 2 bases, with 8 bases between the two germline ends. The CDR3 spans 14 residues. From germline, CDR1 is SGHTA and CDR2 FQGNSA. CDR3 coding DNA: TGTGCCAGCAGCTTAGCCGGGATTCCCTACGAGCAGTACTTC. Translating gives CASSLAGIPYEQYF.

In this sample, this clonotype turned up many times. The chain couples TRBV7-2 to TRBJ2-3; unclear D gene. This CDR3 is built from 16 residues. Germline V gene data show CDR1 as SGHTA and CDR2 as FQGNSA. V lost 3 bases and J lost 2, with 15 bases in between. CDR3: CASSFLSRLNTDTQYF. DNA of the CDR3: TGTGCCAGCAGCTTTCTTTCTCGATTGAACACAGATACGCAGTATTTT.

V gene TRBV7-2 combines with J gene TRBJ1-2; D uncertain. This CDR3 has 16 amino acids. Deletions cut 0 bases from V and 0 bases from J, with 11 bases between. Germline-derived CDR1 and CDR2 are SGHTA and FQGNSA. CDR3 amino acids: CASSLAVGSPNYGYTF. The CDR3 nucleotides are TGTGCCAGCAGCTTAGCTGTCGGTAGCCCTAACTATGGCTACACCTTC.

The sample holds many counts of this clonotype. The V gene is TRBV15, the J gene TRBJ2-5; D is possibly TRBD2 (6 bases). Germline values: CDR1 LNHNV, CDR2 YYDKDF (reference sequence). V was clipped by 1 base and J by 4 bases, with 10 bases between them. The CDR3 runs 14 residues. CDR3 coding DNA: TGTGCCACCAGCAGAGGCGGGGCTGGAGAGACCCAGTACTTC. Translated, it gives CATSRGGAGETQYF. The entire variable domain, with the rest obtained from reference TRBV15 and TRBJ2-5, is as follows: DAMVIQNPRYQVTQFGKPVTLSCSQTLNHNVMYWYQQKSSQAPKLLFHYYDKDFNNEADTPDNFQSRRPNTSFCFLDIRSPGLGDTAMYLCATSRGGAGETQYFGPGTRLLVL.

The sample holds many counts of this clonotype. This chain connects TRBV19 to TRBJ2-1; D remains unclear. The CDR3 loop spans 13 amino acids. CDR1 LNHDA and CDR2 SQIVND come from the germline V gene (reference sequence). V was cut by 3 bases and J by 5 bases, with 8 bases left in between. The CDR3 loop reads CASSISGNNEQFF. In nucleotides, the CDR3 is TGTGCCAGTAGTATTAGTGGGAACAATGAGCAGTTCTTC.

This clonotype was detected ten times or more. The V call is TRBV11-3, the J call TRBJ2-7; unclear D gene. The germline V and J ends were trimmed by 5 bases and 5 bases, with 22 bases remaining between them. This CDR3 has 16 amino acids. Germline V gene data show CDR1 as SGHNT and CDR2 as YENEEA. The CDR3 here is CASSPLGEDSLHEQYF. Here the CDR3 DNA reads TGTGCCAGCAGCCCCCTGGGTGAGGATTCGCTCCACGAGCAGTACTTC.

This clonotype was counted at least ten times. The rearrangement joins TRBV5-1 to TRBJ1-2; D perhaps matches TRBD1 (5 bases). There are 13 residues in the CDR3. In germline, CDR1 is SGHRS, CDR2 YFSETQ. V was trimmed by 0 bases and J by 5 bases, leaving 8 bases between them. In DNA, the CDR3 is TGCGCCAGCAGCTTGGTGACAGATTATGGCTACACCTTC. Residues: CASSLVTDYGYTF. The entire variable domain, with the rest obtained from reference TRBV5-1 and TRBJ1-2, is as follows: KAGVTQTPRYLIKTRGQQVTLSCSPISGHRSVSWYQQTPGQGLQFLFEYFSETQRNKGNFPGRFSGRQFSNSRSEMNVSTLELGDSALYLCASSLVTDYGYTFGSGTRLTVV.

Comments on this clonotype: With a much larger clone just one base away, this may be a read error. As the CDR3 is not closed by the conserved phenylalanine or tryptophan, this likely results from a read error. The chain combines TRBV7-6 with TRBJ2-7; 7 bases agree with TRBD2. Germline CDR1 SGHVS, CDR2 FNYEAQ. Losses at the gene ends were 5 bases for V and 6 bases for J; bases not matched to a gene: 10. This CDR3 has 14 residues. Here the CDR3 reads CASSDNRLAGEQYL. In DNA, the CDR3 is TGTGCCAGCAGCGATAACAGACTAGCTGGCGAGCAGTACTTA.

This clonotype was recorded many times. V is TRBV11-2 and J is TRBJ2-3; D call uncertain. The CDR3 is 15 amino acids. Germline-derived CDR1 and CDR2 are SGHAT and FQNNGV. V shed 0 bases and J shed 1 base, with 8 bases lying between them. CDR3 coding DNA: TGTGCCAGCAGCTTAGAGCCCTCGGGCACAGATACGCAGTATTTT. It yields the protein CASSLEPSGTDTQYF. The variable domain in full, with the rest retrieved from reference TRBV11-2 and TRBJ2-3, is EAGVAQSPRYKIIEKRQSVAFWCNPISGHATLYWYQQILGQGPKLLIQFQNNGVVDDSQLPKDRFSAERLKGVDSTLKIQPAKLEDSAVYLCASSLEPSGTDTQYFGPGTRLTVL.

The V and J genes are TRBV7-2 and TRBJ2-3; 7 bases agree with TRBD2. The CDR3 is 15 amino acids. The germline V gene encodes CDR1 SGHTA and CDR2 FQGNSA. V lost 7 bases and J lost 0; bases outside the gene matches: 7. In DNA, the CDR3 is TGTGCCAGCAACTCCGGGGGGACGAGCACAGATACGCAGTATTTT. Residues: CASNSGGTSTDTQYF.

This clonotype has at least ten counts. V usage is TRBV11-2 and J usage is TRBJ2-7; D remains unclear. V was clipped by 0 bases and J by 2 bases, with 2 bases between them. There are 12 residues in the CDR3. Germline V CDR1 and CDR2: SGHAT, FQNNGV. CDR3 nucleotide sequence: TGTGCCAGCAGCTTAGACGCCTACGAGCAGTACTTC. This encodes CASSLDAYEQYF.

This chain joins TRBV14 and TRBJ1-2; D is perhaps TRBD1 (5 bases). The CDR3 spans 14 residues. V was cut by 0 bases and J by 5 bases, with 10 bases left in between. Per the germline V gene, CDR1 is SGHDN and CDR2 is FVKESK. The CDR3: CASSQDWGRYGYTF. In DNA form, the CDR3 reads TGTGCCAGCAGCCAAGACTGGGGGAGATATGGCTACACCTTC.

In this sample, this clonotype turned up many times. V usage is TRBV7-2 and J usage is TRBJ2-3; 7 nucleotides align to TRBD2. The CDR3 extends over 17 amino acids. Germline V gene data show CDR1 as SGHTA and CDR2 as FQGNSA. J gave up 2 bases and V 1 base, and 9 bases lay outside the gene matches. CDR3 DNA: TGTGCCAGCAGCTTAGATGGTGGCGGGAGAACCACAGATACGCAGTATTTT. Protein: CASSLDGGGRTTDTQYF.